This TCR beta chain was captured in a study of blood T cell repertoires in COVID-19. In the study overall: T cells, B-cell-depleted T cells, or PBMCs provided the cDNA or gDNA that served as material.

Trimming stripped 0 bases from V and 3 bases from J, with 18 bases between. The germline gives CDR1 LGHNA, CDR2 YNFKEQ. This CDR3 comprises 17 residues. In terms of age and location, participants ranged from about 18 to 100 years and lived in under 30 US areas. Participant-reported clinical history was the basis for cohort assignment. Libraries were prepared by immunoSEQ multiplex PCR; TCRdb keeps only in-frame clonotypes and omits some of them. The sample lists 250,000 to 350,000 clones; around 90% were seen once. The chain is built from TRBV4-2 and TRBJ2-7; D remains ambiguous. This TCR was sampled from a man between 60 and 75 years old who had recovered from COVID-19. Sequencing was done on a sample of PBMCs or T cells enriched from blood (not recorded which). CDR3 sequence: CASSQDWSVPHRYEQYF. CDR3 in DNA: TGTGCCAGCAGCCAAGACTGGAGCGTACCGCACCGCTACGAGCAGTACTTC.